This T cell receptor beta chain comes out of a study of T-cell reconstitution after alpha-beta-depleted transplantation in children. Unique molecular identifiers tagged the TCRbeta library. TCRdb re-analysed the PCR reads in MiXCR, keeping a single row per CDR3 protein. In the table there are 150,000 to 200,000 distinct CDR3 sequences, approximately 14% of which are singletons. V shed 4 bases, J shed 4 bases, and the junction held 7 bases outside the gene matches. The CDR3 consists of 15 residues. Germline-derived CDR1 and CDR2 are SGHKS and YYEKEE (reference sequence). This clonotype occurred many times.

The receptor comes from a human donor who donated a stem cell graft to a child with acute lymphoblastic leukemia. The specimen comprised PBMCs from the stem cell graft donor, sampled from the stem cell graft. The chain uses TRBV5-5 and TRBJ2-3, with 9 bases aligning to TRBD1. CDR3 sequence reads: CASSGWGTGSDTQYF. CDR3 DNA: TGTGCCAGCAGCGGTTGGGGGACAGGGTCAGATACGCAGTATTTT.